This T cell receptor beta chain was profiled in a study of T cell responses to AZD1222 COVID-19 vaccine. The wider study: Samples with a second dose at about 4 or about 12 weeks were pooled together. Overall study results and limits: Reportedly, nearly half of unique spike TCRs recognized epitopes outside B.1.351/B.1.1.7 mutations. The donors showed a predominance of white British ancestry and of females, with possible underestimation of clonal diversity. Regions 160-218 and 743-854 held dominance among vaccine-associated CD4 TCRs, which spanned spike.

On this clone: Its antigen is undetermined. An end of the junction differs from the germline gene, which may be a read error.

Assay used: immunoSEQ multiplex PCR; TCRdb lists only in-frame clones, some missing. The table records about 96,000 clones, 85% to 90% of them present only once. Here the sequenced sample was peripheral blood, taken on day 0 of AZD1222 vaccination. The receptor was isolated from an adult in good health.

CDR3 sequence (DNA): TGTGCCAGCAGCCTAGACCAGGTTTTTGAGCAGTTCTTC. Protein: CASSLDQVFEQFF. This rearrangement joins TRBV11-2 to TRBJ2-1; D remains unclear. There are 13 residues in the CDR3. From germline, CDR1 is SGHAT and CDR2 FQNNGV.